These T cell receptor beta chains were read from a single sample in a study of T cells in Graves' hyperthyroidism and ophthalmopathy. Via MiXCR, TCRdb re-called the multiplex PCR reads, giving one row per CDR3 protein. The table includes approximately 330,000 distinct CDR3 sequences, 15% to 20% detected once. Source material: blood. The receptors here all came from a woman aged 45-60 years with Graves' hyperthyroidism. Both conserved end residues are part of each CDR3. A D gene is named only where the DNA matches it firmly. Not all rows give a size; the values are once, few, many and, for expanded clones, a class.

J: TRBJ1-1; V: TRBV12-3/TRBV12-4; size: -; D: TRBD1; CDR3: CASSLGGQGAWTEAFF; DNA: TGTGCCAGCAGTTTAGGGGGACAGGGGGCATGGACTGAAGCTTTCTTT
J: TRBJ1-3; V: TRBV10-3; size: -; D: -; CDR3: CAISESEGGGNTIYF; DNA: TGTGCCATCAGTGAGTCGGAGGGCGGCGGAAACACCATATATTTT
J: TRBJ2-5; V: TRBV11-2; size: many; D: -; CDR3: CASSLVRQETQYF; DNA: TGTGCCAGCAGCTTAGTTAGGCAAGAGACCCAGTACTTC
J: TRBJ1-1; V: TRBV12-3/TRBV12-4; size: many; D: -; CDR3: CASSLEGSKGTEAFF; DNA: TGTGCCAGCAGTTTAGAGGGCTCTAAGGGAACTGAAGCTTTCTTT
J: TRBJ2-1; V: TRBV20-1; size: -; D: -; CDR3: CSARELGGDNEQFF; DNA: TGCAGTGCTAGAGAATTGGGGGGTGACAATGAGCAGTTCTTC
J: TRBJ1-1; V: TRBV30; size: -; D: TRBD1; CDR3: CAWRPGTGGPEAFF; DNA: TGTGCCTGGAGACCCGGGACAGGCGGGCCTGAAGCTTTCTTT
J: TRBJ1-1; V: TRBV10-3; size: -; D: -; CDR3: CAIMGEDTEAFF; DNA: TGTGCCATCATGGGGGAAGACACTGAAGCTTTCTTT
J: TRBJ1-1; V: TRBV12-3/TRBV12-4; size: -; D: -; CDR3: CASSFEGINTEAFF; DNA: TGTGCCAGCAGTTTCGAAGGGATAAACACTGAAGCTTTCTTT
J: TRBJ2-5; V: TRBV27; size: many; D: TRBD2; CDR3: CASSSSGMGGQETQYF; DNA: TGTGCCAGCAGCTCTAGCGGGATGGGCGGTCAAGAGACCCAGTACTTC
J: TRBJ2-2; V: TRBV5-1; size: many; D: -; CDR3: CASSFLRITNTGELFF; DNA: TGCGCCAGCAGCTTTTTGAGAATCACGAACACCGGGGAGCTGTTTTTT
J: TRBJ2-2; V: TRBV5-1; size: many; D: TRBD2; CDR3: CASSLGGRLATGELFF; DNA: TGCGCCAGCAGCTTGGGGGGAAGACTAGCGACCGGGGAGCTGTTTTTT
J: TRBJ2-2; V: TRBV9; size: -; D: -; CDR3: CASSVAGVSSNTGELFF; DNA: TGTGCCAGCAGCGTAGCAGGTGTATCCTCGAACACCGGGGAGCTGTTTTTT
J: TRBJ2-1; V: TRBV28; size: few; D: -; CDR3: CASSLSRSSYNEQFF; DNA: TGTGCCAGCAGCCTCAGCAGGAGCTCCTACAATGAGCAGTTCTTC
J: TRBJ1-1; V: TRBV12-3/TRBV12-4; size: many; D: -; CDR3: CASRVTGNTEAFF; DNA: TGTGCCAGCAGGGTGACAGGGAACACTGAAGCTTTCTTT
J: TRBJ2-5; V: TRBV13; size: many; D: TRBD2; CDR3: CASSSGLAGEETQYF; DNA: TGTGCCAGCAGCTCGGGACTAGCGGGAGAGGAGACCCAGTACTTC
J: TRBJ1-2; V: TRBV7-8; size: many; D: -; CDR3: CASSRTRGGYGYTF; DNA: TGTGCCAGCAGCCGAACACGGGGGGGCTATGGCTACACCTTC
J: TRBJ2-7; V: TRBV12-3/TRBV12-4; size: few; D: TRBD1; CDR3: CASSPSDWDRGRPYEQYF; DNA: TGTGCCAGCAGTCCCTCCGACTGGGACAGGGGGCGCCCCTACGAGCAGTACTTC
J: TRBJ2-5; V: TRBV7-8; size: few; D: -; CDR3: CASSSDGRGGETQYF; DNA: TGTGCCAGCAGCTCAGACGGACGGGGCGGGGAGACCCAGTACTTC
J: TRBJ2-5; V: TRBV6-5; size: -; D: -; CDR3: CASSNRAGTKQETQYF; DNA: TGTGCCAGCAGTAACCGAGCCGGGACCAAACAAGAGACCCAGTACTTC
J: TRBJ1-1; V: TRBV29-1; size: many; D: -; CDR3: CSVVDRRNTEAFF; DNA: TGCAGCGTGGTCGACCGGCGGAACACTGAAGCTTTCTTT
J: TRBJ1-2; V: TRBV4-1; size: few; D: -; CDR3: CASSQDRAANGYTF; DNA: TGCGCCAGCAGCCAAGATAGGGCAGCAAATGGCTACACCTTC
J: TRBJ1-6; V: TRBV13; size: -; D: -; CDR3: CASSVRSAGAYNSPLHF; DNA: TGTGCCAGCAGTGTACGGTCCGCGGGGGCTTATAATTCACCCCTCCACTTT
J: TRBJ2-3; V: TRBV3-1; size: -; D: TRBD1; CDR3: CASSLRTGGTVTDTQYF; DNA: TGTGCCAGCAGCCTCCGGACAGGGGGAACGGTCACAGATACGCAGTATTTT
J: TRBJ2-6; V: TRBV28; size: few; D: -; CDR3: CASSLVLGGGATSGANVLTF; DNA: TGTGCCAGCAGTTTGGTCCTTGGAGGGGGCGCAACCTCGGGGGCCAACGTCCTGACTTTC
J: TRBJ2-7; V: TRBV28; size: many; D: TRBD2; CDR3: CASSSPAKLAGGRSYEQYF; DNA: TGTGCCAGCAGTTCTCCCGCCAAGCTAGCGGGAGGTCGCTCCTACGAGCAGTACTTC
J: TRBJ1-4; V: TRBV5-1; size: many; D: TRBD1; CDR3: CASSPRGDSEKLFF; DNA: TGCGCCAGCAGCCCTCGAGGGGACAGTGAAAAACTGTTTTTT
J: TRBJ2-1; V: TRBV5-1; size: many; D: -; CDR3: CASSLRGVGRLTYNEQFF; DNA: TGCGCCAGCAGCTTGAGGGGTGTGGGGCGTCTAACCTACAATGAGCAGTTCTTC
J: TRBJ2-1; V: TRBV7-3; size: -; D: TRBD2; CDR3: CASSLTLAGGEQFF; DNA: TGTGCCAGCAGCTTGACCCTAGCGGGAGGTGAGCAGTTCTTC
J: TRBJ1-3; V: TRBV12-3/TRBV12-4; size: -; D: -; CDR3: CASAKPGLIMDTIYF; DNA: TGTGCCAGCGCCAAACCGGGCCTAATAATGGACACCATATATTTT
J: TRBJ2-2; V: TRBV12-3/TRBV12-4; size: few; D: -; CDR3: CASSPGGGYTGELFF; DNA: TGTGCCAGCAGTCCCGGTGGGGGTTACACCGGGGAGCTGTTTTTT
J: TRBJ2-7; V: TRBV5-1; size: -; D: TRBD1; CDR3: CATASGQGSHEQYF; DNA: TGCGCCACCGCCTCCGGACAGGGGTCCCACGAGCAGTACTTC
J: TRBJ2-3; V: TRBV6-5; size: few; D: -; CDR3: CASSYSGPDTQYF; DNA: TGTGCCAGCAGTTACAGTGGTCCAGATACGCAGTATTTT
J: TRBJ2-2; V: TRBV5-1; size: -; D: -; CDR3: CASRRTVNTGELFF; DNA: TGCGCCAGCAGACGGACCGTGAACACCGGGGAGCTGTTTTTT
J: TRBJ2-1; V: TRBV28; size: few; D: TRBD2; CDR3: CASSLGLAGGYEQFF; DNA: TGTGCCAGCAGTTTGGGCCTAGCGGGAGGTTATGAGCAGTTCTTC
J: TRBJ1-5; V: TRBV12-3/TRBV12-4; size: -; D: -; CDR3: CASSSDRSNQPQHF; DNA: TGTGCCAGCAGTTCCGACCGTAGCAATCAGCCCCAGCATTTT
J: TRBJ2-5; V: TRBV5-4; size: -; D: TRBD2; CDR3: CASSYTGLADQETQYF; DNA: TGTGCCAGCAGCTATACGGGACTAGCGGACCAAGAGACCCAGTACTTC
J: TRBJ2-2; V: TRBV10-3; size: few; D: -; CDR3: CAISESVTSGELFF; DNA: TGTGCCATCAGTGAGTCGGTTACTAGCGGGGAGCTGTTTTTT
J: TRBJ2-1; V: TRBV6-1; size: many; D: TRBD1; CDR3: CASSEAGQGVGNEQFF; DNA: TGTGCCAGCAGTGAAGCCGGGCAGGGGGTAGGCAATGAGCAGTTCTTC
J: TRBJ2-1; V: TRBV18; size: few; D: -; CDR3: CASSPPARVAYNEQFF; DNA: TGTGCCAGCTCACCACCGGCTCGGGTAGCGTACAATGAGCAGTTCTTC
J: TRBJ2-3; V: TRBV4-2; size: few; D: TRBD1; CDR3: CASSPGVRQGTDTQYF; DNA: TGTGCCAGCAGCCCCGGCGTACGACAGGGTACGGATACGCAGTATTTT
J: TRBJ2-1; V: TRBV12-3/TRBV12-4; size: many; D: TRBD2; CDR3: CASSLSGTRNEQFF; DNA: TGTGCCAGCAGTTTATCCGGGACTAGAAATGAGCAGTTCTTC
J: TRBJ1-4; V: TRBV5-5; size: few; D: TRBD1; CDR3: CASSSAGGFEKLFF; DNA: TGTGCCAGCAGCTCCGCAGGGGGGTTTGAAAAACTGTTTTTT
J: TRBJ1-2; V: TRBV7-8; size: -; D: TRBD1; CDR3: CASSLEGQGASYGYTF; DNA: TGTGCCAGCAGCTTAGAGGGACAGGGGGCTTCCTATGGCTACACCTTC
J: TRBJ1-1; V: TRBV18; size: many; D: -; CDR3: CASSSIQVNTEAFF; DNA: TGTGCCAGCTCATCAATACAGGTGAACACTGAAGCTTTCTTT
J: TRBJ1-1; V: TRBV28; size: many; D: -; CDR3: CASTPGDTEAFF; DNA: TGTGCCAGCACCCCAGGAGACACTGAAGCTTTCTTT
J: TRBJ1-1; V: TRBV28; size: -; D: TRBD1; CDR3: CASGTGGEAEAFF; DNA: TGTGCCAGCGGGACAGGGGGTGAAGCTGAAGCTTTCTTT
J: TRBJ2-1; V: TRBV19; size: few; D: TRBD2; CDR3: CASKVASGSYNEQFF; DNA: TGTGCCAGTAAAGTGGCTAGCGGGTCCTACAATGAGCAGTTCTTC
J: TRBJ2-4; V: TRBV18; size: many; D: -; CDR3: CASSSTSRDIQYF; DNA: TGTGCCAGCTCGTCGACTTCGAGGGACATTCAGTACTTC
J: TRBJ2-5; V: TRBV20-1; size: -; D: TRBD1; CDR3: CSAYDRGERETQYF; DNA: TGCAGTGCCTATGACAGGGGAGAGCGGGAGACCCAGTACTTC
J: TRBJ2-5; V: TRBV20-1; size: few; D: -; CDR3: CSAVTSFETQYF; DNA: TGCAGTGCGGTGACTAGTTTCGAGACCCAGTACTTC
J: TRBJ1-5; V: TRBV18; size: many; D: -; CDR3: CASSPGGDSNQPQHF; DNA: TGTGCCAGCTCACCGGGGGGGGATAGCAATCAGCCCCAGCATTTT
J: TRBJ1-6; V: TRBV27; size: many; D: TRBD1; CDR3: CASSFGQGGSPLHF; DNA: TGTGCCAGCAGTTTCGGACAGGGCGGTTCACCCCTCCACTTT
J: TRBJ2-2; V: TRBV10-2; size: -; D: -; CDR3: CASMKASNTGELFF; DNA: TGCGCCAGCATGAAGGCTTCGAACACCGGGGAGCTGTTTTTT
J: TRBJ2-1; V: TRBV24-1; size: -; D: -; CDR3: CATSDTGRVNEQFF; DNA: TGTGCCACCAGTGATACCGGACGGGTCAATGAGCAGTTCTTC
J: TRBJ2-7; V: TRBV28; size: many; D: TRBD1; CDR3: CASSSRQGVPSDEQYF; DNA: TGTGCCAGCAGTTCTCGACAGGGTGTGCCGAGCGACGAGCAGTACTTC